A selection of T cell receptor beta chains follows, all from one sample in a study of cytomegalovirus exposure and HLA in healthy donors. Produced via immunoSEQ multiplex PCR; TCRdb's table is partial and in-frame only. Among fewer than 110,000 clones listed, around 80% were seen once. The sample was PBMCs. Every receptor here comes from a woman under 30 in good health and CMV-seropositive. Each CDR3 is given with its conserved first and last residue. A D gene is named only where the DNA matches it firmly.

v_call	j_call	d_call	cdr3_length	cdr3_aa
TRBV6-1	TRBJ1-1	-	15	CASSEIYRGKTEAFF
TRBV4-2	TRBJ2-5	-	13	CASSQATPGKQYF
TRBV18	TRBJ2-1	-	14	CASSPTSLDEEQFF
TRBV27	TRBJ2-2	TRBD1	17	CASRRVWGTGDTGELFF
TRBV7-2	TRBJ2-7	-	16	CASSLEVAGASYEQYF
TRBV5-4	TRBJ1-4	TRBD1	15	CASSTRTGQNEKLFF
TRBV18	TRBJ2-7	-	12	CASSPQRYEQYF
TRBV4-1	TRBJ2-1	TRBD2	15	CASSPSGLARNEQFF
TRBV5-1	TRBJ2-7	TRBD2	18	CASSSGTSGRNLVDEQYF
TRBV4-2	TRBJ2-1	TRBD2	14	CASSQGLAGNEQFF
TRBV4-1	TRBJ2-7	TRBD2	16	CASSHPSGGFTYEQYF
TRBV19	TRBJ1-2	TRBD1	14	CASNHRDRPYGYTF
TRBV5-1	TRBJ1-1	-	14	CASSSLEGHTEAFF
TRBV18	TRBJ1-1	-	14	CASSVGGFNTEAFF
TRBV15	TRBJ2-1	TRBD1	14	CATSSRTGYNEQFF
TRBV4-1	TRBJ2-7	TRBD2	16	CASSQAGGGLSYEQYF
TRBV30	TRBJ2-5	TRBD2	17	CAWSPLPPAGNQETQYF
TRBV18	TRBJ1-5	TRBD1	15	CASSAEGQGAKPQHF
TRBV29-1	TRBJ2-5	-	12	CSVGINQETQYF
TRBV27	TRBJ2-5	TRBD2	14	CASSFLSGNETQYF
TRBV6-1	TRBJ1-5	-	15	CASSEAEGGHQPQHF
TRBV5-1	TRBJ1-2	TRBD1	15	CASSLKRTGDYGYTF
TRBV2	TRBJ2-7	TRBD2	18	CASIPPGLAGGPDHEQYF
TRBV7-9	TRBJ1-2	-	17	CASSLRMTADHIYGYTF
TRBV5-1	TRBJ2-3	TRBD2	15	CASSYQRERADTQYF
TRBV5-1	TRBJ2-4	-	14	CASKGDLAKNIQYF
TRBV2	TRBJ1-1	-	12	CASSVGVREAFF
TRBV7-2	TRBJ2-5	TRBD2	15	CASSIEREGWETQYF
TRBV7-9	TRBJ2-1	TRBD2	15	CASSRGLAGYNEQFF
TRBV6-5	TRBJ1-3	-	15	CASSRTGITGNTIYF
TRBV5-4	TRBJ2-2	-	12	CASSRAAGELFF
TRBV4-2	TRBJ1-1	TRBD1	14	CASSLPGGDTEAFF
TRBV18	TRBJ1-2	-	16	CASSRSREGANYGYTF
TRBV9	TRBJ2-1	TRBD2	18	CASSPGLAGGKSYNEQFF
TRBV7-9	TRBJ1-4	-	14	CASSSSGANEKLFF
TRBV11-2	TRBJ1-2	TRBD1	18	CASSSPLPGQSFNYGYTF
TRBV5-6	TRBJ1-4	TRBD1	14	CASSLGQGKWKLFF
TRBV27	TRBJ2-7	TRBD1	15	CASRTTGTGEYEQYF
TRBV11-3	TRBJ2-7	-	14	CASSLAQGSYEQYF
TRBV6-1	TRBJ2-3	-	15	CASRLGGSSTDTQYF